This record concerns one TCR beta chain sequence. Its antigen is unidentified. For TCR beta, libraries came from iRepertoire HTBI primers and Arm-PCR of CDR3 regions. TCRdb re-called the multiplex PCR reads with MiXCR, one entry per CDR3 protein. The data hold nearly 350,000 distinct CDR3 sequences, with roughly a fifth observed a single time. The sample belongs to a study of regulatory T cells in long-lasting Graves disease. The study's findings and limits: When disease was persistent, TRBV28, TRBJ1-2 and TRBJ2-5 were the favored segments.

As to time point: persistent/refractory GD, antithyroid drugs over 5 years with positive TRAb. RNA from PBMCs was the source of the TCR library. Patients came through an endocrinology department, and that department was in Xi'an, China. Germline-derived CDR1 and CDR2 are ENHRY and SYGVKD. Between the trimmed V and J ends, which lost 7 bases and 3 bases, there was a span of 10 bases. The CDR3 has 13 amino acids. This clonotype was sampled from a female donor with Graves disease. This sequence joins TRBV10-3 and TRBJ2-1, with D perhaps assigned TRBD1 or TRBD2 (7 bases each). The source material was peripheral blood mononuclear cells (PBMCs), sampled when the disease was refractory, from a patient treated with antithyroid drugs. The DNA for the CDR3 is TGTGCCATCACAGGGGGGGGCTACAATGAGCAGTTCTTC. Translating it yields CAITGGGYNEQFF.